A selection of T cell receptor beta chains follows, all from one sample in a study. TCRdb processed the multiplex PCR reads anew with MiXCR; each CDR3 protein has one entry. This sample has over 200 distinct CDR3 sequences, with 6% to 7% found just once. Sequences were obtained from tumor-infiltrating naive CD4+ T cells sorted from the breast tumor. All receptors come from a female donor with breast cancer. Each CDR3 is given with its conserved first and last residue. D genes are given only for firm matches. The size entry is marked missing in some rows and otherwise reads once, few, many or a size class.

V gene: TRBV12-3/TRBV12-4
J gene: TRBJ1-2
clone size: hyperexpanded
D gene: NA
CDR3 DNA: TGTGCCAGCAGTTTTGTAAAGGGCTATGGCTACACCTTC
CDR3 protein: CASSFVKGYGYTF

V gene: TRBV12-3/TRBV12-4
J gene: TRBJ1-2
clone size: medium-sized
D gene: NA
CDR3 DNA: TGTGCCAGCACGGTTGTAGGAAGAGACTATGGCTACACCTTC
CDR3 protein: CASTVVGRDYGYTF

V gene: TRBV12-3/TRBV12-4
J gene: TRBJ1-2
clone size: hyperexpanded
D gene: NA
CDR3 DNA: TGTGCCAGCAGTTTTACAGAGAACTATGGCTACACCTTC
CDR3 protein: CASSFTENYGYTF

V gene: TRBV12-3/TRBV12-4
J gene: TRBJ1-2
clone size: medium-sized
D gene: TRBD1
CDR3 DNA: TGTGCCAGCAGTGCCGGGACAGCCACTAACTATGGCTACACCTTC
CDR3 protein: CASSAGTATNYGYTF

V gene: TRBV12-3/TRBV12-4
J gene: TRBJ1-2
clone size: large
D gene: TRBD1
CDR3 DNA: TGTGCCAGCAGTTCATATGACAGGGGACATGGCTACACCTTC
CDR3 protein: CASSSYDRGHGYTF

V gene: TRBV12-3/TRBV12-4
J gene: TRBJ1-2
clone size: large
D gene: TRBD1
CDR3 DNA: TGTGCCAGCAGCTCCGAAGCCTGGACAGGAAACTATGGCTACACCTTC
CDR3 protein: CASSSEAWTGNYGYTF

V gene: TRBV12-3/TRBV12-4
J gene: TRBJ1-2
clone size: large
D gene: NA
CDR3 DNA: TGTGCCAGCAGTTTCGAACAGTTCTTCGGCGGCTACACCTTC
CDR3 protein: CASSFEQFFGGYTF

V gene: TRBV12-3/TRBV12-4
J gene: TRBJ1-2
clone size: large
D gene: NA
CDR3 DNA: TGTGCCAGCAGTTTATTTACAGAAGGCTACACCTTC
CDR3 protein: CASSLFTEGYTF

V gene: TRBV12-3/TRBV12-4
J gene: TRBJ1-2
clone size: medium-sized
D gene: NA
CDR3 DNA: TGTGCCAGCAGTTTAGCTATGGAGCGAGGCTACACCTTC
CDR3 protein: CASSLAMERGYTF

V gene: TRBV12-3/TRBV12-4
J gene: TRBJ1-2
clone size: large
D gene: NA
CDR3 DNA: TGTGCCAGCAGTTTGGACAACGAAGCCTATGGCTACACCTTC
CDR3 protein: CASSLDNEAYGYTF

V gene: TRBV12-3/TRBV12-4
J gene: TRBJ1-2
clone size: large
D gene: NA
CDR3 DNA: TGTGCCAGCAGTTTAGTGGGCAGCAGCTATGGCTACACCTTC
CDR3 protein: CASSLVGSSYGYTF

V gene: TRBV12-3/TRBV12-4
J gene: TRBJ1-2
clone size: large
D gene: TRBD1
CDR3 DNA: TGTGCCAGCAGCAGGGACAGGAACTATGGCTACACCTTC
CDR3 protein: CASSRDRNYGYTF

V gene: TRBV12-3/TRBV12-4
J gene: TRBJ1-2
clone size: large
D gene: NA
CDR3 DNA: TGTGCCAGCAGCGCCAGGGTACGAGTCGGCTACACCTTC
CDR3 protein: CASSARVRVGYTF

V gene: TRBV12-3/TRBV12-4
J gene: TRBJ1-2
clone size: medium-sized
D gene: TRBD1
CDR3 DNA: TGTGCCAGCAGTTACGGACAGGACTATGGCTACACCTTC
CDR3 protein: CASSYGQDYGYTF

V gene: TRBV12-3/TRBV12-4
J gene: TRBJ1-2
clone size: NA
D gene: NA
CDR3 DNA: TGTGCCAGCAGTCTCGGACTAGGCTACACCTTC
CDR3 protein: CASSLGLGYTF

V gene: TRBV12-3/TRBV12-4
J gene: TRBJ1-2
clone size: large
D gene: NA
CDR3 DNA: TGTGCCAGCCACCGCGGGCCAACCTATGGCTACACCTTC
CDR3 protein: CASHRGPTYGYTF

V gene: TRBV12-3/TRBV12-4
J gene: TRBJ1-2
clone size: medium-sized
D gene: NA
CDR3 DNA: TGTGCCAGCAGTCCCGGGACTTCCTATGGCTACACCTTC
CDR3 protein: CASSPGTSYGYTF

V gene: TRBV12-3/TRBV12-4
J gene: TRBJ1-2
clone size: large
D gene: NA
CDR3 DNA: TGTGCCAGCAGTCAGGGAATGGGTGACTATGGCTACACCTTC
CDR3 protein: CASSQGMGDYGYTF

V gene: TRBV12-3/TRBV12-4
J gene: TRBJ1-2
clone size: NA
D gene: NA
CDR3 DNA: TGTGCCAGCAGTTTAGGTCTTTGGCCGCGTTCTAACTATGGCTACACCTTC
CDR3 protein: CASSLGLWPRSNYGYTF

V gene: TRBV12-3/TRBV12-4
J gene: TRBJ1-2
clone size: medium-sized
D gene: NA
CDR3 DNA: TGTGCCAGCAGTGACAGTAACTATGGCTACACCTTC
CDR3 protein: CASSDSNYGYTF

V gene: TRBV12-3/TRBV12-4
J gene: TRBJ1-2
clone size: medium-sized
D gene: NA
CDR3 DNA: TGTGCCAGCAGTTTAGCAGCCACAGGGAACTATGGCTACACCTTC
CDR3 protein: CASSLAATGNYGYTF

V gene: TRBV12-3/TRBV12-4
J gene: TRBJ1-2
clone size: medium-sized
D gene: NA
CDR3 DNA: TGTGCCAGCAGTTTAGTGGGCCGTACTACCTTC
CDR3 protein: CASSLVGRTTF

V gene: TRBV12-3/TRBV12-4
J gene: TRBJ1-2
clone size: NA
D gene: NA
CDR3 DNA: TGTGCCAGCAGTCCCAGGACCGCAAGCGGCTACGCCTTC
CDR3 protein: CASSPRTASGYAF

V gene: TRBV12-3/TRBV12-4
J gene: TRBJ1-2
clone size: medium-sized
D gene: NA
CDR3 DNA: TGTGCCAGCAGCTTAGGAGGGGATGGCTACACCTTC
CDR3 protein: CASSLGGDGYTF

V gene: TRBV12-3/TRBV12-4
J gene: TRBJ1-2
clone size: large
D gene: NA
CDR3 DNA: TGTGCCAGCAGTCCCTCAGGGCTAGATGGCTACACCTTC
CDR3 protein: CASSPSGLDGYTF

V gene: TRBV12-3/TRBV12-4
J gene: TRBJ1-2
clone size: large
D gene: NA
CDR3 DNA: TGTGCCAGCAGTTTAACAGGAGGTAACTATGGCTACACCTTC
CDR3 protein: CASSLTGGNYGYTF

V gene: TRBV12-3/TRBV12-4
J gene: TRBJ1-2
clone size: large
D gene: TRBD1
CDR3 DNA: TGTGCCAGCAGGACAGGGTTTGGTGGCTACACCTTC
CDR3 protein: CASRTGFGGYTF

V gene: TRBV12-3/TRBV12-4
J gene: TRBJ1-2
clone size: hyperexpanded
D gene: TRBD1
CDR3 DNA: TGTGCCAGCAGTCCGGGACAGGGCCTTAACTATGGCTACACCTTC
CDR3 protein: CASSPGQGLNYGYTF

V gene: TRBV12-3/TRBV12-4
J gene: TRBJ1-2
clone size: large
D gene: NA
CDR3 DNA: TGTGCCAGCAGTTTAGGCCAGGTACCAAACTATGGCTACACCTTC
CDR3 protein: CASSLGQVPNYGYTF

V gene: TRBV12-3/TRBV12-4
J gene: TRBJ1-2
clone size: medium-sized
D gene: NA
CDR3 DNA: TGTGCCAGCAGTTTGGGCTATGGCTACACCTTC
CDR3 protein: CASSLGYGYTF

V gene: TRBV12-3/TRBV12-4
J gene: TRBJ1-2
clone size: large
D gene: TRBD1
CDR3 DNA: TGTGCCAGCAGTCCGAGACAGGGTAGTGGCTACACCTTC
CDR3 protein: CASSPRQGSGYTF

V gene: TRBV12-3/TRBV12-4
J gene: TRBJ1-2
clone size: medium-sized
D gene: NA
CDR3 DNA: TGTGCCAGCAGTTTCGGCCGCAACTATGGCTACACCTTC
CDR3 protein: CASSFGRNYGYTF

V gene: TRBV12-3/TRBV12-4
J gene: TRBJ1-2
clone size: medium-sized
D gene: NA
CDR3 DNA: TGTGCCAGCACCCAGACGGGAGCTAACTATGGCTACACCTTC
CDR3 protein: CASTQTGANYGYTF

V gene: TRBV12-3/TRBV12-4
J gene: TRBJ1-2
clone size: medium-sized
D gene: NA
CDR3 DNA: TGTGCCAGCCGCCCGGACTACTATGGCCACACCTTC
CDR3 protein: CASRPDYYGHTF

V gene: TRBV12-3/TRBV12-4
J gene: TRBJ1-2
clone size: large
D gene: NA
CDR3 DNA: TGTGCCAGCAGTTCTTTGGATTATGGCTACACCTTC
CDR3 protein: CASSSLDYGYTF

V gene: TRBV12-3/TRBV12-4
J gene: TRBJ1-2
clone size: large
D gene: NA
CDR3 DNA: TGTGCCAGCAGCCTGGGACCATTCCCTAGGGAGGGCTACACCTTC
CDR3 protein: CASSLGPFPREGYTF

V gene: TRBV12-3/TRBV12-4
J gene: TRBJ1-2
clone size: large
D gene: NA
CDR3 DNA: TGTGCCAGCAGTTCTTACAGCCTCTATGGCTACACCTTC
CDR3 protein: CASSSYSLYGYTF